The following is a T cell receptor beta chain sequence with its context. The data belong to a study of T cell changes during pregnancy in multiple sclerosis. This CDR3 is built from 13 residues. From germline, CDR1 is SGHRS and CDR2 YFSETQ. The ends were cut back, 0 bases at V and 6 bases at J, with 10 bases in the middle. TCRdb's table, derived via immunoSEQ multiplex PCR, lists solely in-frame clones and lacks some. The data hold 47,000 or so clones, with roughly 89% observed a single time. This chain links TRBV5-1 with TRBJ2-7; D may be TRBD2 (6 bases). The material sequenced was peripheral blood, taken in the first trimester of pregnancy. The sequence came from a female donor with multiple sclerosis, enrolled in a pregnancy study. The CDR3 is CASSLGPGGEQYF. DNA of the CDR3: TGCGCCAGCAGCTTGGGGCCCGGGGGCGAGCAGTACTTC. The full variable domain, with the rest looked up from reference TRBV5-1 and TRBJ2-7, is KAGVTQTPRYLIKTRGQQVTLSCSPISGHRSVSWYQQTPGQGLQFLFEYFSETQRNKGNFPGRFSGRQFSNSRSEMNVSTLELGDSALYLCASSLGPGGEQYFGPGTRLTVT.